A single T cell receptor beta chain is shown here with its context. This record comes from a study of blood T cell repertoires in COVID-19. Overall study: Specimens from acute and convalescent COVID-19 originated in the United States, Italy and Spain. PBMCs, B-cell-depleted T cells, or T cells were the source of the cDNA or gDNA that made up the material.

Sequencing used immunoSEQ multiplex PCR; TCRdb keeps in-frame clones, though not all of them. The data hold under 300,000 clones, with around 87% observed a single time. The ends were cut back, 3 bases at V and 4 bases at J, with 10 bases in the middle. Germline V lookup: CDR1 LGHNT, CDR2 FRNRAP. The CDR3 extends over 14 amino acids. This clonotype was sampled from a woman aged 70-85 years with active or convalescent COVID-19. V gene TRBV12-5 combines with J gene TRBJ1-3; D is perhaps TRBD1 (5 bases). Sequencing used peripheral blood. In nucleotides, the CDR3 is TGTGCTAGTGGTTTAGGGGTGGAGGGAAACACCATATATTTT. Its protein is CASGLGVEGNTIYF.